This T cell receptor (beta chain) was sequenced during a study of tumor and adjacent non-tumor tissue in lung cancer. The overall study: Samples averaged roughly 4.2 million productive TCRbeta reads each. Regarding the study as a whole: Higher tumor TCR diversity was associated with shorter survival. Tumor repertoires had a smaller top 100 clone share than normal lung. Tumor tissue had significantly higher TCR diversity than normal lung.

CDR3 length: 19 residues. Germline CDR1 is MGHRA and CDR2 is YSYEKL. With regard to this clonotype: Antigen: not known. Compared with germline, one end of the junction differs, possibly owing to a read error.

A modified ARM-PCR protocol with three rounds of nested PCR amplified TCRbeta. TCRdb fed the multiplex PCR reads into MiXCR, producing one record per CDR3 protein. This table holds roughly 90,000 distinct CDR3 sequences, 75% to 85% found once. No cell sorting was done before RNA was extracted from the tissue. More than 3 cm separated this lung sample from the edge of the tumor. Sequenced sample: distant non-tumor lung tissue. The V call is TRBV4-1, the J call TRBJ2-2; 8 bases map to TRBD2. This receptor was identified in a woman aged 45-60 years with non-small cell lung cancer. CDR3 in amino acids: CASSQIGGTSGRNTGEQFF. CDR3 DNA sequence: TGCGCCAGCAGCCAAATAGGAGGGACTAGTGGGAGGAACACCGGGGAGCAGTTTTTT.